The clone carrying this T cell receptor (beta chain) was counted between two and nine times. A read error may produce the germline difference seen at one junction end. This specimen belongs to a study of cytomegalovirus exposure and HLA in healthy donors. Germline CDR1 reads GTSNPN; CDR2 reads SVGIG (reference sequence). This CDR3 is 11 amino acids long. It was with 60 Vbeta and 13 Jbeta primers that the PCR ran. Measured with immunoSEQ multiplex PCR; TCRdb has only the in-frame clones, and not every one. The sample lists 100,000 to 150,000 clones; roughly two thirds were seen once. Sequences were obtained from PBMCs. This TCR was recovered from a man under 40 in good health and CMV-seropositive. This chain connects TRBV30 to TRBJ2-5; D might be TRBD2 (6 bases). CDR3 region: CARSGQETQYF. CDR3 coding DNA: TGTGCCCGGAGCGGGCAAGAGACCCAGTACTTC.